This TCR beta chain was profiled in a study of pediatric ulcerative colitis. A remark on this clone: The target antigen is unknown.

Study-wide findings and caveats: Blood-rectal clonal overlap within each person was significantly higher in ulcerative colitis patients than controls.

The survey-level immunoSEQ assay was used. Each sample received Survey-level depth of up to 500,000 reads. TCRdb's table, derived via immunoSEQ multiplex PCR, lists solely in-frame clones and lacks some. The data hold 57,000 or so clones, with more than 75% observed a single time. V gave up 2 bases and J gave up 6 bases, with 20 bases separating them. CDR1 is SGHTA, CDR2 FQGNSA, per germline. The CDR3 totals 17 residues. The sequence derives from a boy between 5 and 17 years old who was a control in a study of pediatric ulcerative colitis. V is TRBV7-2 and J is TRBJ2-1; possibly TRBD2 for D (6 bases). The sequencing sample was made of blood. This CDR3 reads CASSLWLGGAGGNEQFF. The DNA of the CDR3 is TGTGCCAGCAGCTTATGGTTGGGGGGAGCAGGCGGCAATGAGCAGTTCTTC. Together with reference TRBV7-2 and TRBJ2-1, the CDR3 gives the full variable domain: GAGVSQSPSNKVTEKGKDVELRCDPISGHTALYWYRQSLGQGLEFLIYFQGNSAPDKSGLPSDRFSAERTGGSVSTLTIQRTQQEDSAVYLCASSLWLGGAGGNEQFFGPGTRLTVL.